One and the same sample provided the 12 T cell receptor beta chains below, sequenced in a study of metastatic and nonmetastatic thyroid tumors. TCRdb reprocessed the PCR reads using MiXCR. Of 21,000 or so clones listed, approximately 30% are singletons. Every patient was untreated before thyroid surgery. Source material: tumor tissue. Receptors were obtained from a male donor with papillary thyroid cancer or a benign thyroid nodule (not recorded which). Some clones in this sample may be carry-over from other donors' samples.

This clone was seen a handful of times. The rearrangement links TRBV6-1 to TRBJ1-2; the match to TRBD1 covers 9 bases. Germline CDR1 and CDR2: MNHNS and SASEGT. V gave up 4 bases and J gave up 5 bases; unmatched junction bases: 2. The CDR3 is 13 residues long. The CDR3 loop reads CASSAGTGYGYTF. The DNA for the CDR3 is TGTGCCAGCAGTGCCGGGACAGGGTATGGCTACACCTTC.

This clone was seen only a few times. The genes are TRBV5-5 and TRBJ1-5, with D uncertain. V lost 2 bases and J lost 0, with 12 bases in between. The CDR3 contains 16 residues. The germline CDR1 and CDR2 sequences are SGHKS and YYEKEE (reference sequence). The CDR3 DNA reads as TGTGCCAGCAGCTTAATAGGTGGGGATAGCAATCAGCCCCAGCATTTT. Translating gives CASSLIGGDSNQPQHF.

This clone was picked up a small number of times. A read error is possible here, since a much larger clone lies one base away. Here the CDR3 reads CASSELPYQETQYF. The DNA for the CDR3 is TGTGCCAGCAGCGAATTACCGTACCAAGAGACCCAGTACTTC. The V call is TRBV27, the J call TRBJ2-5; no clear D gene. The CDR3 is made up of 14 amino acids. Trimming stripped 6 bases from V and 0 bases from J, with 11 bases between. Germline assignment: CDR1 MNHEY and CDR2 SMNVEV (reference sequence).

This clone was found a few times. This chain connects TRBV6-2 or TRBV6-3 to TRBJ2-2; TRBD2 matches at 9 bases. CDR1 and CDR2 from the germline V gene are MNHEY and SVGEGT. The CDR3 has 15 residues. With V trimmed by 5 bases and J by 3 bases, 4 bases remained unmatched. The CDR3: CASSPASGDTGELFF. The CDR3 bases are TGTGCCAGCAGTCCCGCTAGCGGGGACACCGGGGAGCTGTTTTTT.

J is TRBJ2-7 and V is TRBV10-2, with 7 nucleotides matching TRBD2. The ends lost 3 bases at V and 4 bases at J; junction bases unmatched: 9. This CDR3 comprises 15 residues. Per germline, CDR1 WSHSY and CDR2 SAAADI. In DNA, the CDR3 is TGCGCCAGCAGTGACTACGGGACTACCTCATACGAGCAGTACTTC. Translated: CASSDYGTTSYEQYF.

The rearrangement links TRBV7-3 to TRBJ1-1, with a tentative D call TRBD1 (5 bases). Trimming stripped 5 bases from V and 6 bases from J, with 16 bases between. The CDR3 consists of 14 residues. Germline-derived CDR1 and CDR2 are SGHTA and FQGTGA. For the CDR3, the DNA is TGTGCCAGCAGCGGGGGTCTTGGGGGATCTGAAGCTTTCTTT. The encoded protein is CASSGGLGGSEAFF.

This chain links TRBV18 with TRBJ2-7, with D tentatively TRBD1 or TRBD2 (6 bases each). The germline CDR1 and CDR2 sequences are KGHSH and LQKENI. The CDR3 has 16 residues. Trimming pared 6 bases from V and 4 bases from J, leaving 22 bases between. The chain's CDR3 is CASSPSGAGVLYEQYF. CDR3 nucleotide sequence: TGTGCCAGCTCGCCTTCGGGGGCAGGGGTATTGTACGAGCAGTACTTC. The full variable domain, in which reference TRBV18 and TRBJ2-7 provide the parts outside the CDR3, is NAGVMQNPRHLVRRRGQEARLRCSPMKGHSHVYWYRQLPEEGLKFMVYLQKENIIDESGMPKERFSAEFPKEGPSILRIQQVVRGDSAAYFCASSPSGAGVLYEQYFGPGTRLTVT.

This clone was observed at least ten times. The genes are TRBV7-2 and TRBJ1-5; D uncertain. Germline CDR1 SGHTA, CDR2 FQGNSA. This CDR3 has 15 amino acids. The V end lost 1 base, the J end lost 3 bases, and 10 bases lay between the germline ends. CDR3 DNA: TGTGCCAGCAGCTTAGTTATCGGTTCCAATCAGCCCCAGCATTTT. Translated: CASSLVIGSNQPQHF.

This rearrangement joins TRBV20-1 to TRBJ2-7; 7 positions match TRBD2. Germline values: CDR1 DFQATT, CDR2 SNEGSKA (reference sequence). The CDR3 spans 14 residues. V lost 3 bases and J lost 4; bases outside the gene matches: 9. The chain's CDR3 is CSASSPGGVYEQYF. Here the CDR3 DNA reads TGCAGTGCTAGTTCGCCGGGAGGCGTGTACGAGCAGTACTTC.

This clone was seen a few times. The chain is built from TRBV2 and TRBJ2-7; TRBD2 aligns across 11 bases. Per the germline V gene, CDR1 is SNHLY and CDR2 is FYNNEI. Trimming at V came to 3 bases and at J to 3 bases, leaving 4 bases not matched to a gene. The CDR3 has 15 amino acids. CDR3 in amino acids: CASSDTLAGGYEQYF. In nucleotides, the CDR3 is TGTGCCAGCAGTGATACCCTAGCGGGGGGCTACGAGCAGTACTTC.

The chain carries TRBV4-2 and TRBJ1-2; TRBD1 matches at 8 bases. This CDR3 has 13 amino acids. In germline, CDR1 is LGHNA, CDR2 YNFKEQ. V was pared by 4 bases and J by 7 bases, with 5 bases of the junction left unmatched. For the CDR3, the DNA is TGTGCCAGCAGCCCTGATGACAGGGGTGGCTACACCTTC. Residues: CASSPDDRGGYTF.

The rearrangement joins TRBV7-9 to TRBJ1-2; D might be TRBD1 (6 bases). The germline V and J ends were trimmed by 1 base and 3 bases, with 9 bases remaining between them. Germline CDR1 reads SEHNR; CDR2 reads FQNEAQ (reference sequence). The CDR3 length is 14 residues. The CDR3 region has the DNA TGTGCCAGCAGCTTAGACAGGGATTACTATGGCTACACCTTC. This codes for CASSLDRDYYGYTF.